A single sample is the source of the 26 T cell receptor beta chains below, sequenced in a study of graft-versus-host responses after intestinal transplantation. TCRdb's table, derived via immunoSEQ multiplex PCR, lists solely in-frame clones and lacks some. The sample lists around 9,300 clones, around nine tenths seen once, with 2.3% in the top ten. The source material was PBMCs, sampled roughly 42 days after intestinal transplant. The receptors originated from a human patient who received an intestinal transplant, so some T cells may come from the graft donor.

This chain joins TRBV4-1 and TRBJ1-2; TRBD1 agrees at 9 bases. CDR1 MGHRA and CDR2 YSYEKL come from the germline V gene. Trimming took 4 bases from V and 8 from J; bases not matched to a gene: 20. This CDR3 contains 18 residues. Written as DNA, the CDR3 is TGCGCCAGCAGCCTAAATCCCCGTAGACGGGACAGGGTCATAGGCTACACCTTC. Translation gives CASSLNPRRRDRVIGYTF.

V is TRBV5-1 and J is TRBJ2-5; D call uncertain. The CDR3 loop spans 15 amino acids. V shed 0 bases and J shed 1 base, with 10 bases lying between them. Looked up from germline, CDR1 is SGHRS and CDR2 is YFSETQ. CDR3 sequence: CASSLGDISQETQYF. The CDR3 DNA is TGCGCCAGCAGCTTGGGGGATATCAGCCAAGAGACCCAGTACTTC.

The CDR3 DNA follows: TGCGCCAGCAGCCTTACCCCATCCACAGGGGGCGGTGACACCGGGGAGCTGTTTTTT. This codes for CASSLTPSTGGGDTGELFF. This sequence joins TRBV4-1 and TRBJ2-2; 9 bases fit TRBD1. The CDR3 consists of 19 residues. The germline CDR1 and CDR2 sequences are MGHRA and YSYEKL. V lost 4 bases to trimming and J lost 3 bases; unmatched junction nucleotides: 15.

CDR3 amino acids: CASSMYLRSRKSYGYTF. The CDR3 DNA sequence: TGTGCCAGCAGTATGTACCTACGCTCTAGAAAGAGCTATGGCTACACCTTC. This chain links TRBV6-8 with TRBJ1-2; the D is unclear. V was pared by 5 bases and J by 4 bases, with 23 bases between. The CDR3 is made up of 17 amino acids. CDR1 and CDR2 (germline): MNHGY, SAAAGT.

The J gene is TRBJ2-5, the V gene TRBV29-1, with TRBD1 as a possible D gene (6 bases). The CDR3 runs to 14 residues. The V end was cut by 6 bases, the J end by 1 base, with 15 bases between. Germline V CDR1 and CDR2: SQVTM, ANQGSEA. CDR3 sequence reads: CSVEGVGVQETQYF. The CDR3, as DNA: TGCAGCGTAGAGGGGGTTGGAGTCCAAGAGACCCAGTACTTC.

J is TRBJ1-1 and V is TRBV6-5, with a weak D call TRBD1 (6 bases). CDR3 length: 13 residues. Germline V gene sequence: CDR1 MNHEY, CDR2 SVGAGI. The ends were cut back, 8 bases at V and 4 bases at J, with 14 bases in the middle. The CDR3: CASSYRVATEAFF. The CDR3 nucleotides are TGTGCCAGCTCTTACAGGGTCGCCACTGAAGCTTTCTTT.

The chain links TRBV27 to TRBJ1-5, with a possible D match to TRBD1 (6 bases). The CDR3 has 17 amino acids. Germline V gives CDR1 MNHEY, CDR2 SMNVEV (reference sequence). With 0 bases removed from V and 4 bases from J, the gap between germline ends came to 16 bases. CDR3 sequence reads: CASSLSMPGQINQPQHF. The CDR3 DNA reads TGTGCCAGCAGTTTATCGATGCCTGGACAGATTAATCAGCCCCAGCATTTT.

This clone occurred once. The genes are TRBV30 and TRBJ1-6; D is uncertain. The ends were cut back, 2 bases at V and 7 bases at J, with 9 bases in the middle. Germline CDR1 and CDR2: GTSNPN and SVGIG (reference sequence). This CDR3 is 13 amino acids long. The CDR3 DNA reads TGTGCCTGGAGTCCGGGTGGGAATTCACCCCTCCACTTT. This translates into CAWSPGGNSPLHF.

There are a few counts of this clone. V and J are TRBV13 and TRBJ2-5, with a weak D call TRBD2 (5 bases). Germline values: CDR1 PRHDT, CDR2 FYEKMQ (reference sequence). CDR3 length: 16 residues. The V gene lost 4 bases and the J gene lost 5 bases, with 20 bases spanning the gap. Here the CDR3 reads CASSSSRSERGETQYF. As DNA, the CDR3 is TGTGCCAGCAGCTCAAGCCGGTCCGAACGGGGTGAGACCCAGTACTTC.

This sequence joins TRBV6-6 and TRBJ1-4, with 8 bases fitting TRBD1. This CDR3 comprises 14 residues. Trimming took 7 bases from V and 8 from J; bases not matched to a gene: 9. Looked up from germline, CDR1 is MNHNY and CDR2 is SVGAGI (reference sequence). The CDR3 nucleotides read TGTGCCAGCACTCAGGACAGGGAAGGGGAAAAACTGTTTTTT. Translation gives CASTQDREGEKLFF.

This clone occurred a few times. The genes are TRBV19 and TRBJ2-1; 12 bases map to TRBD2. V was pared by 3 bases and J by 8 bases, with 5 bases of the junction left unmatched. This CDR3 contains 15 residues. Germline lookup yields CDR1 LNHDA and CDR2 SQIVND (reference sequence). The CDR3 region is CASSIGLAGRYEQFF. The CDR3 nucleotides read TGTGCCAGTAGTATCGGACTAGCGGGAAGATATGAGCAGTTCTTC.

This rearrangement joins TRBV21-1 to TRBJ1-1. TRBV21-1 counts as a pseudogene. The CDR3 contains 17 residues. DNA of the CDR3: TGTTGCCAGCAGACGCAGCGTAGCTACACAATTCACACTGAAGCTTTCTTT. It specifies CCQQTQRSYTIHTEAFF.

The CDR3 is CASSMLSFSGGESYNEQFF. The DNA of the CDR3 is TGTGCCAGCAGCATGCTTAGTTTTAGTGGCGGGGAGTCCTACAATGAGCAGTTCTTC. V and J are TRBV7-9 and TRBJ2-1; a possible D gene is TRBD2 (6 bases). Germline CDR1 SEHNR, CDR2 FQNEAQ (reference sequence). The CDR3 is made up of 19 amino acids. V shed 5 bases and J shed 1 base, with 24 bases lying between them.

This rearrangement joins TRBV13 to TRBJ2-3; 8 bases map to TRBD2. Trimming took 3 bases from V and 4 from J; bases not matched to a gene: 6. This CDR3 spans 15 amino acids. CDR1 is PRHDT and CDR2 is FYEKMQ in the germline V gene (reference sequence). CDR3 amino acids: CASSLDSGIADTQYF. In nucleotides, the CDR3 is TGTGCCAGCAGCTTGGATAGCGGGATCGCAGATACGCAGTATTTT.

V and J are TRBV5-6 and TRBJ1-2, with 7 bases fitting TRBD1. The germline V gene encodes CDR1 SGHDT and CDR2 YYEEEE. Losses at the gene ends were 0 bases for V and 4 bases for J; bases not matched to a gene: 6. The CDR3 totals 15 residues. The CDR3 DNA reads TGTGCCAGCAGCTTGGGACAGGGAGTTACCTATGGCTACACCTTC. Its translation: CASSLGQGVTYGYTF.

The genes are TRBV13 and TRBJ2-1, with TRBD2 as a possible D gene (7 bases). Looked up from germline, CDR1 is PRHDT and CDR2 is FYEKMQ (reference sequence). V dropped 1 base and J dropped 5 bases, with 12 bases sitting between them. The CDR3 consists of 15 residues. CDR3 amino acids: CASSLVGGGHNEQFF. CDR3 DNA sequence: TGTGCCAGCAGCTTAGTGGGCGGGGGCCACAATGAGCAGTTCTTC.

The chain has TRBV5-5 and TRBJ2-7, with TRBD2 identical over 8 bases. The CDR3 runs to 16 residues. Germline V lookup: CDR1 SGHKS, CDR2 YYEKEE (reference sequence). The V and J ends lost 0 bases and 1 base, in that order; junction bases with no gene match: 6. The CDR3 sequence: CASSLAEREISYEQYF. For the CDR3, the DNA is TGTGCCAGCAGCTTGGCCGAGCGGGAGATTTCCTACGAGCAGTACTTC.

The V call is TRBV4-1, the J call TRBJ1-6; D is uncertain. This CDR3 comprises 17 residues. CDR1 and CDR2 (germline): MGHRA, YSYEKL. Trimming removed 2 bases at V and 0 bases at J, with 11 bases between. CDR3 coding DNA: TGCGCCAGCAGCCAATTTCCGGGGTTCTCCTATAATTCACCCCTCCACTTT. This sequence encodes CASSQFPGFSYNSPLHF.

This chain uses TRBV12-5 with TRBJ2-7; 10 bases align to TRBD1. This CDR3 contains 17 residues. Trimming cost V 0 bases and J 3 bases; bases outside gene matches: 8. CDR1 and CDR2 (germline): LGHNT, FRNRAP. Written as DNA, the CDR3 is TGTGCTAGTGGTTTGGTACTCCGGGACAGGGGCTACTACGAGCAGTACTTC. This encodes CASGLVLRDRGYYEQYF.

CDR3 sequence (DNA): TGTGCCAGCAACCGGGACAGATCCTACGAGCAGTACTTC. Encoded protein: CASNRDRSYEQYF. V is TRBV6-1 and J is TRBJ2-7, with 7 positions matching TRBD1. V dropped 7 bases and J dropped 1; count of bases not matched to a gene: 4. From germline, CDR1 is MNHNS and CDR2 SASEGT. The CDR3 runs to 13 residues.

This rearrangement joins TRBV7-9 to TRBJ2-1, with 8 bases that match TRBD2. The CDR3 sequence is 16 residues long. CDR1 SEHNR and CDR2 FQNEAQ come from the germline V gene (reference sequence). The V segment lost 5 bases and the J segment 0 bases; nucleotides outside the gene matches: 6. The CDR3 loop is CASSPSGTSSYNEQFF. DNA for the CDR3: TGTGCCAGCAGCCCATCTGGGACTAGCTCCTACAATGAGCAGTTCTTC. Combining the CDR3 with reference TRBV7-9 and TRBJ2-1 gives the whole variable domain DTGVSQNPRHKITKRGQNVTFRCDPISEHNRLYWYRQTLGQGPEFLTYFQNEAQLEKSRLLSDRFSAERPKGSFSTLEIQRTEQGDSAMYLCASSPSGTSSYNEQFFGPGTRLTVL.

The chain links TRBV6-5 to TRBJ2-7; perhaps D is TRBD1 or TRBD2 (5 bases each). V lost 0 bases, J lost 6 bases, and 9 bases lay in between. Germline V lookup: CDR1 MNHEY, CDR2 SVGAGI. This CDR3 contains 13 residues. The CDR3 region is CASSYSRGAEQYF. The DNA for the CDR3 is TGTGCCAGCAGTTACTCGAGAGGGGCCGAGCAGTACTTC.

V and J are TRBV7-9 and TRBJ2-3; D unresolved. V was clipped by 3 bases and J by 2 bases, with 0 bases between them. CDR1 is SEHNR and CDR2 is FQNEAQ in the germline V gene (reference sequence). The CDR3 loop spans 11 amino acids. The CDR3 DNA reads TGTGCCAGCAGCTTCACAGATACGCAGTATTTT. Residues: CASSFTDTQYF.

V usage is TRBV10-1 and J usage is TRBJ1-3; maybe TRBD1 (5 bases). CDR3 size: 15 residues. Trimming shortened V by 0 bases and J by 7 bases, and 13 bases separated the two germline ends. Germline lookup yields CDR1 WNHNN and CDR2 SYGVQD (reference sequence). CDR3 sequence reads: CASSESYGDANTIYF. DNA of the CDR3: TGCGCCAGCAGTGAGTCATACGGGGACGCCAACACCATATATTTT.

In its sample, this clone was seen a few times. The genes are TRBV6-1 and TRBJ2-3; 14 nucleotides align to TRBD2. Losses at the gene ends were 4 bases for V and 4 bases for J; bases not matched to a gene: 1. This CDR3 contains 15 residues. Looked up from germline, CDR1 is MNHNS and CDR2 is SASEGT. Written as DNA, the CDR3 is TGTGCCAGCAGTGGACTAGCGGGAGGGCCAGATACGCAGTATTTT. It yields the protein CASSGLAGGPDTQYF.

This chain joins TRBV5-1 and TRBJ1-4, with D unclear. Germline lookup yields CDR1 SGHRS and CDR2 YFSETQ. Trimming removed 2 bases from V and 0 bases from J, with 8 bases in between. This CDR3 is 15 amino acids long. This CDR3 reads CASSFQSATNEKLFF. As DNA, the CDR3 is TGCGCCAGCAGCTTCCAATCTGCAACTAATGAAAAACTGTTTTTT.